This T cell receptor (beta chain) was sequenced for a study of cytomegalovirus exposure and HLA in healthy donors. Findings and caveats of the study: When the data were analyzed later, several of the most significant clusters appeared to be linked to common viral pathogens.

PCR amplification relied on 60 Vbeta primers (plus 13 Jbeta primers). The method was immunoSEQ multiplex PCR; TCRdb's version includes in-frame clones alone and lacks a portion of them. This sample has over 75,000 clones, with more than 75% found just once. With regard to this clone: The antigen is unknown.

V was cut by 2 bases and J by 7 bases, with 6 bases left in between. CDR3 length equals 12 residues. Germline V lookup: CDR1 MNHNS, CDR2 SASEGT. The sequenced sample consisted of PBMCs. This clonotype originated in an older woman in good health and CMV-seronegative. The rearrangement links TRBV6-1 to TRBJ1-5; D unclear. In nucleotides, the CDR3 is TGTGCCAGCAGTGAATTAAGCCAGCCCCAGCATTTT. Residues: CASSELSQPQHF.